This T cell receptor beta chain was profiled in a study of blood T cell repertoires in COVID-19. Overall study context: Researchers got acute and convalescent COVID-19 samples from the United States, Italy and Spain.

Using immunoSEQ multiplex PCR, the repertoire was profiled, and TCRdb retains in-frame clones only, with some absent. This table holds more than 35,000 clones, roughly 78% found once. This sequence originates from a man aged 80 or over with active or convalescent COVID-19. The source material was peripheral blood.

The CDR3 bases are TGCGCCAGCAGCCAAGATGCGGGGGAACGGGCCGGGGAGCTGTTTTTT. Translated: CASSQDAGERAGELFF. The rearrangement joins TRBV4-3 to TRBJ2-2; 7 bases match TRBD2. Germline trimming cut 0 bases from V and 6 bases from J; bases unmatched to any gene: 7. The CDR3 has 16 residues. Germline V CDR1 and CDR2: LGHNA, YSLEER.